This record looks at one T cell receptor beta chain sequence and its context. No antigen is known for it. The entry originates in a study of OX40 agonist ivuxolimab in advanced cancers. Study-level information: Earlier treatment with anti-PD-1, anti-PD-L1 or anti-CTLA-4 was permitted, and 30% to 40% had received some.

Study observations and caveats: Clonal expansion was seen in CD4+ and CD8+ blood T cells by week 6 at 0.1 to 3.0 mg/kg.

Using immunoSEQ multiplex PCR, the repertoire was profiled, and TCRdb retains in-frame clones only, with some absent. The table has about 77,000 clones, just under 90% seen once; the top ten hold around 2.5%. V trimming: 5 bases; J trimming: 4 bases; junction bases outside the gene matches: 3. The germline V gene encodes CDR1 KGHSH and CDR2 LQKENI. This CDR3 has 13 residues. This rearrangement joins TRBV18 to TRBJ1-2; 8 bases align to TRBD1. The source of this sequence is an adult with an advanced solid tumor such as melanoma, head and neck, liver or kidney cancer. This material consisted of CD4+ or CD8+ T cells sorted from blood, taken in a trial of the OX40 agonist ivuxolimab. The chain's CDR3 is CASSMDRVYGYTF. CDR3 DNA: TGTGCCAGCTCAATGGACAGGGTCTATGGCTACACCTTC.